This T cell receptor beta chain derives from a study of cytomegalovirus exposure and HLA in healthy donors. Study information: In a later analysis, it was reported that the 110 or so validation repertoires had been produced on the same platform as the 670 or so repertoires belonging to the first cohort.

V lost 7 bases, J lost 0 bases, and 7 bases stayed unmatched. The CDR3 has 16 residues. Germline values: CDR1 SGHNT, CDR2 YYREEE (reference sequence). Donors came from a validation cohort of approximately 110 subjects, distinct from the first 666-subject cohort. Some clones are missing from TCRdb's copy, which holds only in-frame ones; the method was immunoSEQ multiplex PCR. The profile shows fewer than 200,000 clones, 85% of them singletons. The genes are TRBV5-4 and TRBJ2-6, with 7 bases identical to TRBD2. This TCR derives from a man younger than 35 in good health and CMV-seropositive. Sequences were obtained from PBMCs. CDR3 DNA sequence: TGTGCCAGCTACTTTACGGGGGGCTCTGGGGCCAACGTCCTGACTTTC. Translated: CASYFTGGSGANVLTF.